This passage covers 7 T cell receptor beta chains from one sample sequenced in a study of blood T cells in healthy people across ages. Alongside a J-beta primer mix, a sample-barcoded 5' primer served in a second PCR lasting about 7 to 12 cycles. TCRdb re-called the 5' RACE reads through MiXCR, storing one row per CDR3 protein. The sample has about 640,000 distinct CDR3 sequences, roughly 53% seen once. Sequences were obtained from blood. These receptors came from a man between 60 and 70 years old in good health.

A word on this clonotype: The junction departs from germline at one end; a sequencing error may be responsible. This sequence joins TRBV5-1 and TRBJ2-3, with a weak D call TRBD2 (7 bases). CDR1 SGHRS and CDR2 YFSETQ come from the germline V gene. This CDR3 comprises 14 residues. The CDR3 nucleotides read TGCGCCGGCAGCTTGGGGGGGCAAGCAGATACGCAGTATTTT. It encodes CAGSLGGQADTQYF.

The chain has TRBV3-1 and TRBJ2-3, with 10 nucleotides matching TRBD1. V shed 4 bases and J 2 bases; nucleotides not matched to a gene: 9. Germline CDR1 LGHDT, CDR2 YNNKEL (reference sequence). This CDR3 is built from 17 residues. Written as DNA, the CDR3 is TGTGCCAGCAGCCCCTTACCGGGACAGGGGAACACAGATACGCAGTATTTT. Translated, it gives CASSPLPGQGNTDTQYF.

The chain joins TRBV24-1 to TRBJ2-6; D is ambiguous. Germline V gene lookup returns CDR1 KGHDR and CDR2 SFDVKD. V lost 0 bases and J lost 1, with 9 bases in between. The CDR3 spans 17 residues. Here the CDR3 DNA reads TGTGCCACCAGTGATTTGGGCGGAGCATCTGGGGCCAACGTCCTGACTTTC. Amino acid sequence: CATSDLGGASGANVLTF.

Here the CDR3 DNA reads TGTGCCAGCAGCTCACTTAGTGGGGGGGGCCTGGGACTGGCTCAGCCCCAGCATTTT. Its protein is CASSSLSGGGLGLAQPQHF. This chain links TRBV7-4 with TRBJ1-5; tentative D call: TRBD1 (6 bases). This CDR3 region has 19 residues. The ends were cut back, 4 bases at V and 6 bases at J, with 28 bases in the middle. Germline CDR1 reads SGHVT; CDR2 reads SQSDAQ.

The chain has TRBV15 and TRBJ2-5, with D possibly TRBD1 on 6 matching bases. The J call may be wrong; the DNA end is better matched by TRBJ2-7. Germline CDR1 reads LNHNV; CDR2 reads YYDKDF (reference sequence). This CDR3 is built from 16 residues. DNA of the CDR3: TGTGCCACCAGCAGAGATTTGGCAGGGGACACCTACGAGCAGTACTTC. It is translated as CATSRDLAGDTYEQYF.

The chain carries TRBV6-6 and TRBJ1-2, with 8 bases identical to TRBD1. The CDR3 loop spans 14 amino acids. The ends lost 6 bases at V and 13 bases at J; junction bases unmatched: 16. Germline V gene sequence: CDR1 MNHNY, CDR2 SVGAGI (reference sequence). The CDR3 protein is CASRETRWRTGTTF. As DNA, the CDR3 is TGTGCCAGCAGGGAGACAAGGTGGCGGACAGGGACCACCTTC.

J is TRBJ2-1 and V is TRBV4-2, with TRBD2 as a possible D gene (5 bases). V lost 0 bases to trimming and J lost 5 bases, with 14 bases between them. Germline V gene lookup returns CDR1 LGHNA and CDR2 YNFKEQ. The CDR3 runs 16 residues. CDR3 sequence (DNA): TGTGCCAGCAGCCAAGACACCCGGGGTATGCACAATGAGCAGTTCTTC. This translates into CASSQDTRGMHNEQFF.